This T cell receptor beta chain was captured in a study of T cell responses to AZD1222 COVID-19 vaccine. Method: immunoSEQ multiplex PCR; TCRdb's copy keeps in-frame clones and lacks some. The sample has around 130,000 clones, around 89% seen once; the top ten hold approximately 3%. For this clone: The antigen remains unidentified.

Study-level results: Donors, mostly white British, included more females; clonal diversity was possibly underestimated. AZD1222 recipients seropositive at baseline numbered only five to seven. After the peak T cell response, and only then, were repertoires sampled.

Second-dose recipients at about 4 or about 12 weeks were treated as one pooled group. CDR1 is MGHRA and CDR2 is YSYEKL in the germline V gene. The CDR3 runs 13 residues. V gave up 0 bases and J gave up 4 bases, with 6 bases separating them. J is TRBJ1-1 and V is TRBV4-1; perhaps TRBD1 as D (5 bases). The receptor's source is an adult who received the AZD1222 COVID-19 vaccine. This specimen consisted of peripheral blood, obtained 28 days after the second AZD1222 dose. The CDR3 nucleotides are TGCGCCAGCAGCCAAGAGAGGGGCACTGAAGCTTTCTTT. Its protein product is CASSQERGTEAFF.